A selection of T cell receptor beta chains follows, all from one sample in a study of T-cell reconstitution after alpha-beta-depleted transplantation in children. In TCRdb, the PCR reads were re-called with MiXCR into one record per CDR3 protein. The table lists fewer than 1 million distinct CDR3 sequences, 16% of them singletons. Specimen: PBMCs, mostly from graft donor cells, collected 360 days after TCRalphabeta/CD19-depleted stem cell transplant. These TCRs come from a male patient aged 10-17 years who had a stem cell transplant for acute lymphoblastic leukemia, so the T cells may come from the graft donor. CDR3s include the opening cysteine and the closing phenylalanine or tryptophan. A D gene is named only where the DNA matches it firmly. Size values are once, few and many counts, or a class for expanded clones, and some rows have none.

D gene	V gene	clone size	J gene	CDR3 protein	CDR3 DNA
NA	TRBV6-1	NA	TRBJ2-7	CASSEALQPPYEQYF	TGTGCCAGCAGTGAAGCGCTTCAACCTCCCTACGAGCAGTACTTC
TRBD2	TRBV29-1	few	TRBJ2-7	CSVDDRLGRGVF	TGCAGCGTTGATGACCGACTCGGACGGGGGGTCTTC
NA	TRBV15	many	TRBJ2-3	CATSQRNTDTQYF	TGTGCCACCAGCCAACGGAACACAGATACGCAGTATTTT
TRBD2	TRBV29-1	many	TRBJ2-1	CSVEGGLGSINEQFF	TGCAGCGTTGAAGGGGGACTAGGAAGCATCAATGAGCAGTTCTTC
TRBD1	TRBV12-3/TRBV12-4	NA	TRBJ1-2	CASSLRQGADGYTF	TGTGCCAGCAGTTTAAGACAGGGGGCAGATGGCTACACCTTC
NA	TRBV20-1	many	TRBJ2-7	CSVEFGQYF	TGCAGTGTAGAATTCGGGCAGTACTTC
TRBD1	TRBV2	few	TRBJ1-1	CASRDREDTEAFF	TGTGCCAGCAGGGACAGGGAAGACACTGAAGCTTTCTTT
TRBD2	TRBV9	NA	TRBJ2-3	CASSLRTSGSASTDTQYF	TGTGCCAGCAGCCTGCGGACTAGCGGATCAGCAAGCACAGATACGCAGTATTTT
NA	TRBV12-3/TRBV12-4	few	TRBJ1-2	CASSLGVSYTF	TGTGCCAGCAGTTTGGGGGTGAGCTACACCTTC
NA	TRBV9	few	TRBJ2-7	CASSVDSGAYEQYF	TGTGCCAGCAGCGTAGACTCGGGAGCCTACGAGCAGTACTTC
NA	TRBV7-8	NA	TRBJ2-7	CASSLEPQPYEQYF	TGTGCCAGCAGCTTAGAACCGCAGCCCTACGAGCAGTACTTC
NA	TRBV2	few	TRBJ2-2	CASSVLLGSGELFF	TGTGCCAGCAGTGTCCTCCTAGGATCCGGGGAGCTGTTTTTT
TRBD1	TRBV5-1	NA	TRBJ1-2	CASSLSDRRYYGYTF	TGCGCCAGCAGCTTGTCGGACAGGCGGTACTATGGCTACACCTTC
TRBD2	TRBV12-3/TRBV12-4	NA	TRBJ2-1	CASRSGTTLYNEQFF	TGTGCCAGCAGGTCCGGGACTACATTATACAATGAGCAGTTCTTC
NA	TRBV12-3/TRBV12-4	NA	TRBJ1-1	CASNRRALQELTEAFF	TGTGCCAGCAACAGACGAGCCCTCCAGGAGCTCACTGAAGCTTTCTTT
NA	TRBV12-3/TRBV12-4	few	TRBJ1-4	CASSEVAGNEKLFF	TGTGCCAGCAGTGAGGTGGCGGGGAATGAAAAACTGTTTTTT
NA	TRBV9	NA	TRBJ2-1	CASSVGRRRDNEQFF	TGTGCCAGCAGCGTAGGGAGGCGGCGGGACAATGAGCAGTTCTTC
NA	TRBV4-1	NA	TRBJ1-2	CASRPVGSAYGYTF	TGCGCCAGCAGGCCCGTTGGGAGCGCCTATGGCTACACCTTC
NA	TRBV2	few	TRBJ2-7	CAARRDEQYF	TGTGCCGCGAGAAGAGACGAGCAGTACTTC
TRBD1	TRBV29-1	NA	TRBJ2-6	CSAAQGDNSGANVLTF	TGCAGCGCCGCCCAGGGGGACAACTCTGGGGCCAACGTCCTGACTTTC
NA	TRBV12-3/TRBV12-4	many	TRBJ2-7	CASSLDVVEYEQYF	TGTGCCAGCAGTTTAGACGTGGTAGAGTACGAGCAGTACTTC
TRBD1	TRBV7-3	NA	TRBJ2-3	CASSIGTGLWGTDTQYF	TGTGCCAGCAGCATCGGGACAGGCTTATGGGGCACAGATACGCAGTATTTT
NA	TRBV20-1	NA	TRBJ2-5	CSARHFDDSLGETQYF	TGCAGTGCTAGACATTTCGACGACTCGCTGGGGGAGACCCAGTACTTC
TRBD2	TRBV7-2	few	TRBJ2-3	CASSLHRAGVADTQYF	TGTGCCAGCAGCTTACACAGAGCGGGAGTAGCAGATACGCAGTATTTT
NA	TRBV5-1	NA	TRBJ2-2	CASSVGLRSNTGELFF	TGCGCCAGCAGCGTGGGACTTAGATCGAACACCGGGGAGCTGTTTTTT
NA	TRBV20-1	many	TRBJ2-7	CSARVEGWFDEQYF	TGCAGTGCTAGAGTTGAGGGGTGGTTCGACGAGCAGTACTTC
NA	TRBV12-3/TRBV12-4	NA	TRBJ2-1	CASSLFGSKQFF	TGTGCCAGCAGTTTGTTCGGGAGTAAGCAGTTCTTC
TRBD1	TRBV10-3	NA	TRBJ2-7	CAINSRDSLPYEQYF	TGTGCCATCAACTCCCGGGACAGCCTCCCCTACGAGCAGTACTTC
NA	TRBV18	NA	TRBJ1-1	CASSPGSRGLLRGNTEAFF	TGTGCCAGCTCACCAGGCTCCCGGGGCCTACTCAGGGGGAACACTGAAGCTTTCTTT